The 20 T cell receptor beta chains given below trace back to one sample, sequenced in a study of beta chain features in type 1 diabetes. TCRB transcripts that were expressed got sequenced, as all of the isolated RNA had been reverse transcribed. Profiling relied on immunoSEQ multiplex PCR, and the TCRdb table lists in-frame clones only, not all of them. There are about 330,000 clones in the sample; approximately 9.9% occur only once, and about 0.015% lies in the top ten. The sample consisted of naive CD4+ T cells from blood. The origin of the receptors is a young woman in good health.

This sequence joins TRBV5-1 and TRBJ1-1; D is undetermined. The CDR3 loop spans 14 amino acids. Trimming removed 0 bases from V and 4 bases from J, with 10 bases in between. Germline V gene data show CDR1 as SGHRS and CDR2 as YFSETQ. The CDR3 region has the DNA TGCGCCAGCAGCTTGGACGTCAGAAGCACTGAAGCTTTCTTT. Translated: CASSLDVRSTEAFF. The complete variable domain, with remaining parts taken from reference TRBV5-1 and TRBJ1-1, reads KAGVTQTPRYLIKTRGQQVTLSCSPISGHRSVSWYQQTPGQGLQFLFEYFSETQRNKGNFPGRFSGRQFSNSRSEMNVSTLELGDSALYLCASSLDVRSTEAFFGQGTRLTVV.

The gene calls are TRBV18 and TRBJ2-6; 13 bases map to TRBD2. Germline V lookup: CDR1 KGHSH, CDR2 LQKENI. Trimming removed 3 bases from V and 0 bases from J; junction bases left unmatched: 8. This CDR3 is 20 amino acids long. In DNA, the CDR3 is TGTGCCAGCTCACCTCTCCTGGGACTAGCGGGAAACTCTGGGGCCAACGTCCTGACTTTC. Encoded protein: CASSPLLGLAGNSGANVLTF.

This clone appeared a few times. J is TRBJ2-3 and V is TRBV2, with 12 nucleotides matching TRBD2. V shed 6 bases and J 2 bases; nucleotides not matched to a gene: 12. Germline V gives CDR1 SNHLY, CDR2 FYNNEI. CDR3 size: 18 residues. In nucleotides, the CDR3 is TGTGCCAGCAGGGACGGGACTAGCGGGCCGAAAAACACAGATACGCAGTATTTT. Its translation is CASRDGTSGPKNTDTQYF.

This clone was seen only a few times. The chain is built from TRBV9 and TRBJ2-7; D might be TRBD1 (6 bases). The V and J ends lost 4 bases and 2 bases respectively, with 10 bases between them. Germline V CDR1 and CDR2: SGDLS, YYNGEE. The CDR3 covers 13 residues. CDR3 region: CASSPRGTYEQYF. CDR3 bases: TGTGCCAGCAGCCCCAGGGGTACCTACGAGCAGTACTTC.

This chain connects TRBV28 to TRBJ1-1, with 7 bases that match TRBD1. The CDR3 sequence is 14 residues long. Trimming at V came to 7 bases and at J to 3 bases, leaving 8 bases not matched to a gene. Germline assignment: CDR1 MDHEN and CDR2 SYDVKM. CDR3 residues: CASTARGEHTEAFF. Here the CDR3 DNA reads TGTGCCAGCACTGCCAGGGGGGAGCACACTGAAGCTTTCTTT.

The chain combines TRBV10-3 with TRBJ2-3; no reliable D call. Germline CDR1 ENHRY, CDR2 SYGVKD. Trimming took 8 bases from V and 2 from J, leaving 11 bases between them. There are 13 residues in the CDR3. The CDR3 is CAIQLEDTDTQYF. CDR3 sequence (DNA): TGTGCCATCCAGCTTGAGGACACAGATACGCAGTATTTT.

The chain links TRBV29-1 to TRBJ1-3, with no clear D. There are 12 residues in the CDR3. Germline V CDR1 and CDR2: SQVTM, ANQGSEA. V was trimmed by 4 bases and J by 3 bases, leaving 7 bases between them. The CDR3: CSVATFGNTIYF. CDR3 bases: TGCAGCGTTGCCACTTTTGGAAACACCATATATTTT.

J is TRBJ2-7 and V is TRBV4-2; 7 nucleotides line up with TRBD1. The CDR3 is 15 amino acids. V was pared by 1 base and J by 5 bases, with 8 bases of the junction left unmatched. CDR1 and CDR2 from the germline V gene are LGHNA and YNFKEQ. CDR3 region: CASSQALTGPHEQYF. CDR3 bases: TGTGCCAGCAGCCAAGCCTTGACAGGGCCCCACGAGCAGTACTTC.

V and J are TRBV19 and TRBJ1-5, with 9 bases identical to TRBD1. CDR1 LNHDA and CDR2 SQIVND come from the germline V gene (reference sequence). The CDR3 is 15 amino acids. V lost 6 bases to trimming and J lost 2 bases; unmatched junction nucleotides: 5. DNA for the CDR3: TGTGCCAGTAGCACGGACAGGGGTGGCAATCAGCCCCAGCATTTT. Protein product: CASSTDRGGNQPQHF. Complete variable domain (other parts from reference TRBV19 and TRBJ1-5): DGGITQSPKYLFRKEGQNVTLSCEQNLNHDAMYWYRQDPGQGLRLIYYSQIVNDFQKGDIAEGYSVSREKKESFPLTVTSAQKNPTAFYLCASSTDRGGNQPQHFGDGTRLSIL.

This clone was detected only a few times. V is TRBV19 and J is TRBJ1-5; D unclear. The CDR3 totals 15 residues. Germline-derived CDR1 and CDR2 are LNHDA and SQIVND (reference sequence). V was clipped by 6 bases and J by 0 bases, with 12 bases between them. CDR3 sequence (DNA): TGTGCCAGTAGACCAGTAATAAATAGCAATCAGCCCCAGCATTTT. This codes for CASRPVINSNQPQHF.

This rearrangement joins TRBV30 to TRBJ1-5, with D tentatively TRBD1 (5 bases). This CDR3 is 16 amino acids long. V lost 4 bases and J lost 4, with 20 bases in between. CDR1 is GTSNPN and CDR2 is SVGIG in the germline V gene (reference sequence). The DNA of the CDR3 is TGTGCCTGGAATTACGGAGGGCAGGGAAGAAATCAGCCCCAGCATTTT. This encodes CAWNYGGQGRNQPQHF.

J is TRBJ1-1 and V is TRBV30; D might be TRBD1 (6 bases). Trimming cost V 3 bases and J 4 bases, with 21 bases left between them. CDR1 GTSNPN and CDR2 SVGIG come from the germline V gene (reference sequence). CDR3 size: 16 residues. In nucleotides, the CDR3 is TGTGCCTGGAGAGGGAGATTGACAGGCGGAGGCACTGAAGCTTTCTTT. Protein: CAWRGRLTGGGTEAFF.

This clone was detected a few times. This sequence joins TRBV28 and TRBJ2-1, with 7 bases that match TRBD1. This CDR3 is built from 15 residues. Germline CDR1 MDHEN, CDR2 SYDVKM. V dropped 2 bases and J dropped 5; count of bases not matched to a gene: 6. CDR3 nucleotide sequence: TGTGCCAGCAGTTTAGAGGGGGCCCTCGACAATGAGCAGTTCTTC. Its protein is CASSLEGALDNEQFF.

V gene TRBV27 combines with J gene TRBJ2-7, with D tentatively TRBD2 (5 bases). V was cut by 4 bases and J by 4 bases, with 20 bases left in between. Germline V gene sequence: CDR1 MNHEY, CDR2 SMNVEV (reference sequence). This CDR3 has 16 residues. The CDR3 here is CASSSILDSRWYEQYF. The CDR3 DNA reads TGTGCCAGCAGTTCAATCCTGGACTCGAGATGGTACGAGCAGTACTTC.

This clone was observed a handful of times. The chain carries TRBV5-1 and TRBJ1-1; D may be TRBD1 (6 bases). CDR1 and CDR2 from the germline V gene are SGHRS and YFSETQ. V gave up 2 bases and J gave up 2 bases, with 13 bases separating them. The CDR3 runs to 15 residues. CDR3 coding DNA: TGCGCCAGCAGCTTCATAGGGACACTTAACACTGAAGCTTTCTTT. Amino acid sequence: CASSFIGTLNTEAFF.

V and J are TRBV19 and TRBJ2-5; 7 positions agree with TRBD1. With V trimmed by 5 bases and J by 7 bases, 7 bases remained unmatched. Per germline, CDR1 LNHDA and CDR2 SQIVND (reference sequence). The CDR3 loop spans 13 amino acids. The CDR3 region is CASSARQGGTQYF. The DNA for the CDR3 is TGTGCCAGTAGTGCCCGACAGGGCGGGACCCAGTACTTC.

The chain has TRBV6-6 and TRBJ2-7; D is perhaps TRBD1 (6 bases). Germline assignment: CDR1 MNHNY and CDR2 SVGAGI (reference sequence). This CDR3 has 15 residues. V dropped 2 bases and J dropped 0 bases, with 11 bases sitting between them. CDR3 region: CASSYVARGSYEQYF. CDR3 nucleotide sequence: TGTGCCAGCAGTTACGTGGCCAGGGGCTCCTACGAGCAGTACTTC.

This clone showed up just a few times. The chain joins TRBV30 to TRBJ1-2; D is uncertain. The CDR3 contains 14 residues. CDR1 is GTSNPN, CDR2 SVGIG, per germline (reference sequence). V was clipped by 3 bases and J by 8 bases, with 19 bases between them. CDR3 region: CAWRRGQQYQGYTF. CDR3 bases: TGTGCCTGGAGGCGCGGGCAGCAATATCAGGGCTACACCTTC.

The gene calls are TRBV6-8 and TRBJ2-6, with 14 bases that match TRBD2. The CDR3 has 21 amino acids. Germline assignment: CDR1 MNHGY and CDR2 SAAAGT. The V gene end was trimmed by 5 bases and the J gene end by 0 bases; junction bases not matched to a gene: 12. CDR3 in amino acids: CASSPPGLAGGACSGANVLTF. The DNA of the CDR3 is TGTGCCAGCAGTCCCCCCGGACTAGCGGGAGGTGCCTGCTCTGGGGCCAACGTCCTGACTTTC.

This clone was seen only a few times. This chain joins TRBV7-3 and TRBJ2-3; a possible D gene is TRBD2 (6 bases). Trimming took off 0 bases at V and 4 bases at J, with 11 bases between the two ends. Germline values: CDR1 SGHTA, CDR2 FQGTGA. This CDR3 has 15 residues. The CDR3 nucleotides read TGTGCCAGCAGCTTAACGCTCGGGACTCCAGATACGCAGTATTTT. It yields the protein CASSLTLGTPDTQYF.